This paragraph reports one TCR beta chain. Its recognized antigen is unknown. Base-call qualities are not available, and no considerably larger clone is one nucleotide away. Collaborating institutions collected whole blood in K2EDTA tubes following their own protocols. For TCRbeta analysis, collaborators shipped samples in one of three forms: frozen whole blood, isolated PBMCs, or DNA extracted from either of those sample types. These data originate in a study of blood T cell repertoires in COVID-19 (dated by TCRdb to the early 2020s). About the full investigation: Collaborator samples came from the United States, Italy and Spain and covered acute and convalescent phases of COVID-19. The prospective study material was composed of cDNA or gDNA derived from T cells, B-cell-depleted T cells, or PBMCs. Subjects who had been exposed to COVID-19, were actively infected with it, or had recovered from it provided the deeply sampled blood TCRbeta repertoires that made up the dataset. The repertoires were released in a freely available public database intended as a resource for research on the immune response to SARS-CoV-2. The samples were drawn from two sources: the first 160 participants of the ongoing ImmuneRACE study, and over 950 subjects contributed by 6 global collaborators. A de-identified subject ID, COVID-19 status, age in years and sex were almost always included in the sample metadata. HLA class I and class II types, where available, came from metadata supplied by the sample provider rather than from assay-based typing.

CDR1 SGHVS and CDR2 FNYEAQ were looked up in the germline V gene. Unmatched junction bases come to 16, with V trimmed by 0 bases and J by 7 bases. Including the terminal cysteine and phenylalanine, the CDR3 comprises 18 residues. Only the CDR3 region is kept as DNA, spanning 54 bases read in frame from base 1. What the study reported, not specific to this receptor: The quantity of clinical and demographic metadata differed by source and by participant and was supplied without curation.

TCRbeta CDR3 regions were amplified from genomic DNA using the immunoSEQ Assay, a bias-controlled multiplex PCR. The original methods were these. The number of nucleated cells in each sample was estimated from the amplification of reference gene primers within the assay. Sequence reads were collapsed and filtered to measure the absolute abundance of every unique TCRbeta CDR3 rearrangement. Productive Simpson clonality was computed per sample as the square root of Simpson's diversity index over productive rearrangements. Here the immuneACCESS table is served through TCRdb, limited to in-frame sequences with V and J called. Missing clones are a known gap in these copies; in checked studies unresolved V genes cover under half, and the rest lacks a known reason. Clone size and V and J calls were adopted from that table, with D and trimming inferred from the DNA. The sample table shows 45,000 to 60,000 clones, and 70% to 90% are seen once. The ten largest account for 10% to 15% of the sample.

The V gene is TRBV7-6 and the J gene is TRBJ1-1, and 8 junctional nucleotides match TRBD1. The sequenced sample consisted of peripheral blood. The sequence came from a human donor in a cohort sampled during active COVID-19. The DNA sequence follows: TGTGCCAGCAGCTTAGCCCCGACAGGGGTCGCGGGGCGTAGTGAAGCTTTCTTT. This sequence encodes CASSLAPTGVAGRSEAFF.